The clone carrying this T cell receptor (beta chain) has a handful of counts. Its antigen remains unknown. A read error is the likely source, as a far larger clone sits one nucleotide away. The data stem from a study of shared clonotypes between healthy human individuals. About the research overall: A donor's plate count was three for CD4 naive and three for CD4 memory; CD8 naive had two and CD8 memory one.

Clones were read by immunoSEQ multiplex PCR, and TCRdb kept only the in-frame ones, dropping some. The table shows 950,000 to 1,100,000 clones, with approximately 78% occurring only once. Broader study findings: Compared with clonotypes that all four donors shared, non-shared clonotypes had lower generation probabilities. Sample collection involved blood only; tissue repertoires are likely different.

Per germline, CDR1 MNHNS and CDR2 SASEGT. The ends were cut back, 4 bases at V and 6 bases at J, with 12 bases in the middle. CDR3 length: 13 residues. The sequencing sample was made of memory CD4+ T cells from PBMCs. Noted subset: CD45RA-negative fraction. This clonotype was sampled from a man aged 18 to 35 in good health. Some clones in this sample may be carry-over from other donors' samples. V and J are TRBV6-1 and TRBJ1-1, with D hard to call. CDR3 in DNA: TGTGCCAGCAGTGGTGATTATGGGGCTGAAGCTTTCTTT. Translation gives CASSGDYGAEAFF.